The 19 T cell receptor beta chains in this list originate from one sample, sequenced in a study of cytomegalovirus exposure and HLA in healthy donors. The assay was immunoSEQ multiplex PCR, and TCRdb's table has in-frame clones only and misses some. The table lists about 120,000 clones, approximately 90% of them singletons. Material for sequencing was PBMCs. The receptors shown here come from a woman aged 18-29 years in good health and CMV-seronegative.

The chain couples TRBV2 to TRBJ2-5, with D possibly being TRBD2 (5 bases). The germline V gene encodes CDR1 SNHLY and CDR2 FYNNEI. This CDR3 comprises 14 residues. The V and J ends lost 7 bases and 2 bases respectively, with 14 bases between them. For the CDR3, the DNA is TGTGCCAGCATGAAGAGGGCTAAGCAAGAGACCCAGTACTTC. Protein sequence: CASMKRAKQETQYF.

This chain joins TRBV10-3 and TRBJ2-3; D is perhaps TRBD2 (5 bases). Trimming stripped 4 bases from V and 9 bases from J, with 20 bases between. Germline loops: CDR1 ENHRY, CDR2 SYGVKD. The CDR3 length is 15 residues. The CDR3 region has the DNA TGTGCCATCAGTGGAGGTGTCCGTCGGGAAGGGACGCAGTATTTT. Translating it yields CAISGGVRREGTQYF.

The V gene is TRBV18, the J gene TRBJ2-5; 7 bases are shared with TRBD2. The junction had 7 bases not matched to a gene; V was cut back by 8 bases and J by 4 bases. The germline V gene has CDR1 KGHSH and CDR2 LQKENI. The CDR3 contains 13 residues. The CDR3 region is CASATGGGETQYF. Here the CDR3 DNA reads TGTGCCAGCGCAACGGGGGGTGGAGAGACCCAGTACTTC.

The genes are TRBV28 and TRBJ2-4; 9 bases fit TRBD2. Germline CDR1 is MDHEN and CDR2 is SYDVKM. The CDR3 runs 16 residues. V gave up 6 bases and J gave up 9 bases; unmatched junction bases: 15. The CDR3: CASSRPGLAKGSIQYF. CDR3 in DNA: TGTGCCAGCAGCCGGCCGGGACTAGCTAAGGGGAGCATTCAGTACTTC.

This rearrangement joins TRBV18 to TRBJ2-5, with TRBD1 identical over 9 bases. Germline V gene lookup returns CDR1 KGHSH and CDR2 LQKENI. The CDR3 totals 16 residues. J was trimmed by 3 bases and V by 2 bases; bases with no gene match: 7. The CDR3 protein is CASSPTGQGGKETQYF. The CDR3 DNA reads TGTGCCAGCTCACCAACGGGACAGGGTGGAAAAGAGACCCAGTACTTC. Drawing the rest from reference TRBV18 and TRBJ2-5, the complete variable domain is NAGVMQNPRHLVRRRGQEARLRCSPMKGHSHVYWYRQLPEEGLKFMVYLQKENIIDESGMPKERFSAEFPKEGPSILRIQQVVRGDSAAYFCASSPTGQGGKETQYFGPGTRLLVL.

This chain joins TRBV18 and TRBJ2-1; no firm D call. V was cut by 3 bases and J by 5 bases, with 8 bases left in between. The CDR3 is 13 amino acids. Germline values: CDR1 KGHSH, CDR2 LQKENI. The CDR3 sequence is CASSPTQNNEQFF. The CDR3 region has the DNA TGTGCCAGCTCACCCACACAGAACAATGAGCAGTTCTTC.

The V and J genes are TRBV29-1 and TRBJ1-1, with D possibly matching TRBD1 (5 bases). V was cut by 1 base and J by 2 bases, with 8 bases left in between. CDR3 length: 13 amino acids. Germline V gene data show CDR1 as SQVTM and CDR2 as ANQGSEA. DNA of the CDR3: TGCAGCGTTGAAGGACAGCTAAACACTGAAGCTTTCTTT. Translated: CSVEGQLNTEAFF.

CDR3 amino acids: CASSLEKLAGSNIEQFF. CDR3 DNA sequence: TGCGCCAGCAGCTTGGAAAAATTAGCGGGGAGTAATATAGAGCAGTTCTTC. The rearrangement joins TRBV5-1 to TRBJ2-1; 8 bases map to TRBD2. Germline V CDR1 and CDR2: SGHRS, YFSETQ. J was trimmed by 10 bases and V by 0 bases; bases with no gene match: 15. The CDR3 contains 17 residues.

CDR3 region: CASSQGQGGNTIYF. The CDR3 nucleotides read TGTGCCAGCAGCCAAGGACAGGGAGGAAACACCATATATTTT. The V gene is TRBV5-6, the J gene TRBJ1-3; TRBD1 agrees at 8 bases. The CDR3 is 14 amino acids. Germline-derived CDR1 and CDR2 are SGHDT and YYEEEE. Trimming cost V 4 bases and J 4 bases; bases outside gene matches: 4.

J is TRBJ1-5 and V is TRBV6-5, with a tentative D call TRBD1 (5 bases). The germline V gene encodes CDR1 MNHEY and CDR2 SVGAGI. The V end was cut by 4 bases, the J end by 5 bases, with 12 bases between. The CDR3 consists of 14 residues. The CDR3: CASSSRGGDQPQHF. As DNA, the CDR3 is TGTGCCAGCAGTTCTCGGGGGGGAGATCAGCCCCAGCATTTT.

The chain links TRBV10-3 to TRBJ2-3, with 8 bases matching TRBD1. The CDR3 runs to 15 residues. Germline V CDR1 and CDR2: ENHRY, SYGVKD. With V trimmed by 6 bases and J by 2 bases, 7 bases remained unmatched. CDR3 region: CAIRVGQGYTDTQYF. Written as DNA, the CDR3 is TGTGCCATCAGGGTAGGACAGGGATACACAGATACGCAGTATTTT.

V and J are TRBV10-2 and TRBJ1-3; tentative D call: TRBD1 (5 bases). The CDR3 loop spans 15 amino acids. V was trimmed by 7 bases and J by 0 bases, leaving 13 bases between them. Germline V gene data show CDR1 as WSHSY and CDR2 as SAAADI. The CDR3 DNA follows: TGCGCCAGCACCGGAAGGGGCCTCTCTGGAAACACCATATATTTT. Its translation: CASTGRGLSGNTIYF.

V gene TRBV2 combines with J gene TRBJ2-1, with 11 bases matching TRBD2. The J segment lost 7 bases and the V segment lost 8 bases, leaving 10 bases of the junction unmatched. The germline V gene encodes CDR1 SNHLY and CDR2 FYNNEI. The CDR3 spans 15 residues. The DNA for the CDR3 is TGTGCCAGCGACCCCGGGACTAGCGGACTAAATGAGCAGTTCTTC. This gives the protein CASDPGTSGLNEQFF.

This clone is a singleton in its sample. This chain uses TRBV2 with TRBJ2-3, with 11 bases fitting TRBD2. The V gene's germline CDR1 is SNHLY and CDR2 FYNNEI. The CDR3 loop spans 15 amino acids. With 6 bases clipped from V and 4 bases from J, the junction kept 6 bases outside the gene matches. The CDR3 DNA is TGTGCCAGCAGAGACCTAGCGGGGGGCGCAGATACGCAGTATTTT. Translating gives CASRDLAGGADTQYF.

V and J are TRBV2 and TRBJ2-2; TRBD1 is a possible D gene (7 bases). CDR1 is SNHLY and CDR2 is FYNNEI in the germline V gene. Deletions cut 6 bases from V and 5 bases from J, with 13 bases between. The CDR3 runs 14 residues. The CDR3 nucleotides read TGTGCCAGCAGGAGACAGGGAGGAACCGGGGAGCTGTTTTTT. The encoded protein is CASRRQGGTGELFF.

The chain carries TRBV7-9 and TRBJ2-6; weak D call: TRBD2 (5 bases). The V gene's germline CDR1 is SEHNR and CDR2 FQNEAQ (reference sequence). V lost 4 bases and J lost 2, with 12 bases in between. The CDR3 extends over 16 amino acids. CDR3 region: CASSYHYGAGANVLTF. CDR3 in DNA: TGTGCCAGCAGCTATCACTACGGGGCTGGGGCCAACGTCCTGACTTTC.

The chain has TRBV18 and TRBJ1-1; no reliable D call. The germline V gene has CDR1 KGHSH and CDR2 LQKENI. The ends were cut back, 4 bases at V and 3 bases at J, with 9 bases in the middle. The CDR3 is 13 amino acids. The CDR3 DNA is TGTGCCAGCTCACTGGAGTTGGACACTGAAGCTTTCTTT. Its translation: CASSLELDTEAFF.

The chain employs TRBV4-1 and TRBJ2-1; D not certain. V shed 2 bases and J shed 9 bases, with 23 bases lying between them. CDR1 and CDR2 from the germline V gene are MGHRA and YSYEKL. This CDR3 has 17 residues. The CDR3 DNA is TGCGCCAGCAGCCAACCCCCCGGATGGGTTAGCAGTGGTGAGCAGTTCTTC. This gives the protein CASSQPPGWVSSGEQFF.

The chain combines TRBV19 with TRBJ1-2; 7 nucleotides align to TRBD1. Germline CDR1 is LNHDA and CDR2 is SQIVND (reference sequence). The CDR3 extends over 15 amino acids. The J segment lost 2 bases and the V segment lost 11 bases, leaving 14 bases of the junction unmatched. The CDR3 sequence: CASTTGTAMNYGYTF. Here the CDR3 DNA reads TGTGCCTCAACGACAGGGACGGCTATGAACTATGGCTACACCTTC.